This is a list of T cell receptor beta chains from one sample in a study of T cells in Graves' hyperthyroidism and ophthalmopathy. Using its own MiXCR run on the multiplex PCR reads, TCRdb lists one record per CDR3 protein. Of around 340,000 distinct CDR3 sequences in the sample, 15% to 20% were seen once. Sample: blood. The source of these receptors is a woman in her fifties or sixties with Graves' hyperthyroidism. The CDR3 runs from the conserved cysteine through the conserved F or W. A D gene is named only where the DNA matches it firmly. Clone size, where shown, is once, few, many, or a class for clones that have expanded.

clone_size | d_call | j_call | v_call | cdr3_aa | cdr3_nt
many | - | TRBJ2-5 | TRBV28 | CASIPSEQETQYF | TGTGCCAGCATCCCTAGCGAGCAAGAGACCCAGTACTTC
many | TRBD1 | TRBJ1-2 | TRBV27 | CASSSRLERTGNAYGYTF | TGTGCCAGCAGTTCCCGTTTAGAAAGGACAGGAAACGCCTATGGCTACACCTTC
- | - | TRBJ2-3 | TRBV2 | CASSMWGTGITDTQYF | TGTGCCAGCAGTATGTGGGGGACTGGAATCACAGATACGCAGTATTTT
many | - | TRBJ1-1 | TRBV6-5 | CASSYNPGLNTEAFF | TGTGCCAGCAGTTACAACCCAGGGCTGAACACTGAAGCTTTCTTT
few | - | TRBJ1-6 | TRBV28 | CASKVSNNSPLHF | TGTGCCAGCAAGGTTTCAAATAATTCACCCCTCCACTTT
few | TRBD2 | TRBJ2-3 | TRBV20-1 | CSAITSGGASDTQYF | TGCAGTGCCATAACTAGCGGGGGGGCCTCAGATACGCAGTATTTT
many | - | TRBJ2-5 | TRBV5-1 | CASSAQVGQETQYF | TGCGCCAGCAGTGCCCAGGTGGGGCAAGAGACCCAGTACTTC
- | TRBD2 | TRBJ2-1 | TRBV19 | CASSIGLAAIYNEQFF | TGTGCCAGTAGTATAGGGCTAGCGGCAATTTACAATGAGCAGTTCTTC
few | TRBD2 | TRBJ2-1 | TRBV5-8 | CASSLGTSGSDEQFF | TGTGCCAGCAGCTTGGGGACTAGCGGGAGCGATGAGCAGTTCTTC
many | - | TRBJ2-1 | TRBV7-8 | CASSLGGRLEQQFF | TGTGCCAGCAGCTTAGGGGGGAGACTAGAGCAGCAGTTCTTC
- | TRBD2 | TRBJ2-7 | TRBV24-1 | CATSDLGSKREGPPYEQYF | TGTGCCACCAGTGATTTGGGTTCCAAGCGGGAGGGCCCCCCCTACGAGCAGTACTTC
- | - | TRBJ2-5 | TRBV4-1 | CASSQSGHLRGTQYF | TGCGCCAGCAGCCAGTCTGGACATCTCAGGGGGACCCAGTACTTC
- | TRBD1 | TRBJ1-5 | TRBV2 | CASWTGGHQPQHF | TGTGCCAGCTGGACAGGGGGCCATCAGCCCCAGCATTTT
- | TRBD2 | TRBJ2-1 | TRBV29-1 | CSVISSGSLNEQFF | TGCAGCGTCATCTCAAGCGGGAGCCTCAATGAGCAGTTCTTC
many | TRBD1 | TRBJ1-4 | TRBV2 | CASSVDREGEKLFF | TGTGCCAGCAGTGTCGACAGGGAAGGCGAAAAACTGTTTTTT
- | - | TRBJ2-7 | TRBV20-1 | CSARAGDSSYEQYF | TGCAGTGCTAGAGCGGGGGACAGTTCATACGAGCAGTACTTC
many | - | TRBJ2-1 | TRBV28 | CASTPGNEQFF | TGTGCCAGCACTCCCGGTAATGAGCAGTTCTTC
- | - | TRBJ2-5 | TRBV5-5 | CASSLWSDYQETQYF | TGTGCCAGCAGCTTGTGGAGTGATTACCAAGAGACCCAGTACTTT
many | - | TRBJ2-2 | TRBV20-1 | CSAEGVAGELFF | TGCAGTGCGGAGGGAGTGGCCGGGGAGCTGTTTTTT
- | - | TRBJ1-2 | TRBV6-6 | CASSYSTGYGYTF | TGTGCCAGCAGTTACTCGACAGGCTATGGCTACACCTTC
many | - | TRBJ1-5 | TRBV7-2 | CASSLADIGVHSNQPQHF | TGTGCCAGCAGCTTAGCGGATATCGGGGTTCATAGCAATCAGCCCCAGCATTTT
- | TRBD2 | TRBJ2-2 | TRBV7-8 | CASSPRGRDEVHRRTGELFF | TGTGCCAGCAGCCCGCGGGGGAGGGACGAGGTTCATAGACGGACCGGGGAGCTGTTTTTT
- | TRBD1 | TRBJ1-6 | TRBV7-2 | CASSLSRGTGNSPLHF | TGTGCCAGCAGCTTGTCCCGAGGGACAGGGAATTCACCCCTCCACTTT
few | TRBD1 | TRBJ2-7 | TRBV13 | CASSRGDRDVREQYF | TGTGCCAGCAGCAGGGGGGACAGGGATGTTCGCGAGCAGTACTTC
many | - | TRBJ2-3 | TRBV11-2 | CASSLRQAPTDTQYF | TGTGCCAGCAGCTTAAGACAGGCCCCTACAGATACGCAGTATTTT
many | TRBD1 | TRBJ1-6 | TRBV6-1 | CASSYLGQGGPLHF | TGTGCCAGCAGTTATTTAGGACAGGGTGGACCCCTCCACTTT
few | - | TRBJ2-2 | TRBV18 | CASSPTGLSNTGELFF | TGTGCCAGCTCACCCACAGGACTATCGAACACCGGGGAGCTGTTTTTT
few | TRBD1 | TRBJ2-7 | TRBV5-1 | CASSSSTGGGEQYF | TGCGCCAGCAGCTCTTCGACAGGGGGCGGCGAGCAGTACTTC
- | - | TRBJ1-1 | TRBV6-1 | CASSAEPNTEAFF | TGTGCCAGCAGTGCTGAGCCGAACACTGAAGCTTTCTTT
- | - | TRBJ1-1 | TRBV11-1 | CASSLDVGEGSAFF | TGTGCCAGCAGCTTAGATGTGGGTGAAGGCTCGGCTTTCTTT
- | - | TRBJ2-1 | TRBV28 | CASSLSQAGAQQFF | TGTGCCAGCAGTTTATCTCAGGCAGGGGCGCAGCAGTTCTTC
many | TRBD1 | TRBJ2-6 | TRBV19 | CASSIEGAYSGANVLTF | TGTGCCAGTAGTATCGAGGGGGCCTACTCTGGGGCCAACGTCCTGACTTTC